Following are 10 T cell receptor beta chains from one sample sequenced in a study of blood T cell repertoires in COVID-19 (dated by TCRdb to about 2020). The library was made by the immunoSEQ multiplex PCR assay. This is the immuneACCESS table as TCRdb keeps it, with only in-frame sequences that have V and J called. A part of the clones is gone; compared with another copy, unresolved V genes explain less than half, and the rest is unexplained. This sample is represented by hundreds of thousands of clones; more than 75% of them were singletons. The ten most abundant clones make up 4% of the sample. Material: peripheral blood. The receptors were sampled from a woman in her forties or fifties with active or convalescent COVID-19.

V is TRBV5-4 and J is TRBJ1-2; TRBD1 matches 9 bases. The CDR3 sequence is 15 residues long. J lost 5 bases, V lost 3 bases, and 8 bases had no gene match. CDR1 and CDR2 (germline): SGHNT, YYREEE (reference sequence). CDR3 coding DNA: TGTGCCAGCAGCTGGGACAGGGAATCTGGGTATGGCTACACCTTC. This translates into CASSWDRESGYGYTF.

The genes are TRBV6-5 and TRBJ1-6; the D gene is possibly TRBD1 (6 bases). The V end lost 7 bases, the J end lost 4 bases, and 11 bases lay between the germline ends. This CDR3 is built from 14 residues. The germline gives CDR1 MNHEY, CDR2 SVGAGI. This CDR3 reads CASIAQGYNSPLHF. Here the CDR3 DNA reads TGTGCCAGCATCGCGCAGGGGTATAATTCACCCCTCCACTTT.

This chain joins TRBV6-2 or TRBV6-3 and TRBJ2-5; the match to TRBD2 covers 7 bases. Germline CDR1 is MNHEY and CDR2 is SVGEGT. There are 15 residues in the CDR3. Germline trimming cut 6 bases from V and 6 bases from J; bases unmatched to any gene: 13. The CDR3 loop is CASSNWGGGGQTQYF. Written as DNA, the CDR3 is TGTGCCAGCAGCAACTGGGGCGGGGGAGGGCAGACCCAGTACTTC.

The V call is TRBV27, the J call TRBJ1-5; TRBD1 is a possible D gene (6 bases). V was trimmed by 0 bases and J by 7 bases, leaving 10 bases between them. Germline V gene lookup returns CDR1 MNHEY and CDR2 SMNVEV (reference sequence). The CDR3 sequence is 14 residues long. CDR3 region: CASSLSGAWQPQHF. The CDR3 DNA sequence: TGTGCCAGCAGTTTATCGGGGGCATGGCAGCCCCAGCATTTT.

The rearrangement uses TRBV19 and TRBJ2-2; D perhaps matches TRBD1 (6 bases). Germline CDR1 reads LNHDA; CDR2 reads SQIVND (reference sequence). V was trimmed by 6 bases and J by 0 bases, leaving 17 bases between them. The CDR3 runs to 17 residues. CDR3 sequence reads: CASSRNLGGSNTGELFF. The CDR3 coding sequence is TGTGCCAGTAGCCGAAACCTAGGGGGATCGAACACCGGGGAGCTGTTTTTT.

In the case of this clone: The junction departs from germline at one end; a sequencing error may be responsible. The rearrangement links TRBV24-1 to TRBJ2-1; the match to TRBD2 covers 9 bases. The germline gives CDR1 KGHDR, CDR2 SFDVKD. CDR3 size: 14 residues. CDR3 in amino acids: CATSESASLAGLVF. As DNA, the CDR3 is TGTGCCACCAGTGAGTCCGCCTCCCTAGCGGGGTTGGTCTTC.

This chain joins TRBV19 and TRBJ1-4; D unresolved. The CDR3 contains 12 residues. Germline CDR1 reads LNHDA; CDR2 reads SQIVND (reference sequence). V was trimmed by 6 bases and J by 8 bases, leaving 10 bases between them. The DNA of the CDR3 is TGTGCCAGTAGGGGCAGTGGGGAAAAACTGTTTTTT. Residues: CASRGSGEKLFF.

The gene calls are TRBV7-3 and TRBJ2-1; TRBD1 might be the D (6 bases). Germline CDR1 SGHTA, CDR2 FQGTGA. Deletions cut 6 bases from V and 6 bases from J, with 24 bases between. This CDR3 has 17 residues. CDR3 bases: TGTGCCAGCAGTCCGGGCCCCATCAGGGGCAGTAGCAATGAGCAGTTCTTC. It translates to CASSPGPIRGSSNEQFF.

V usage is TRBV6-1 and J usage is TRBJ1-3; unclear D gene. The germline V gene has CDR1 MNHNS and CDR2 SASEGT. Trimming stripped 4 bases from V and 0 bases from J, with 16 bases between. The CDR3 extends over 17 amino acids. CDR3 sequence reads: CASSVSSSVTSGNTIYF. The CDR3 nucleotides read TGTGCCAGCAGTGTTTCGTCGTCAGTTACCTCTGGAAACACCATATATTTT.

This chain uses TRBV25-1 with TRBJ2-7, with no clear D. This CDR3 region has 16 residues. V was clipped by 4 bases and J by 6 bases, with 22 bases between them. Germline assignment: CDR1 MGHDK and CDR2 SYGVNS. The CDR3 sequence is CASSGEAISGSREQYF. The DNA of the CDR3 is TGTGCCAGCAGTGGCGAGGCCATATCGGGTTCTCGCGAGCAGTACTTC.